What follows are 24 T cell receptor beta chains derived from one specimen sequenced in a study of T cells in women clearing cervical HPV infection. Assay: immunoSEQ multiplex PCR; the TCRdb copy retains only in-frame clones and omits some. This sample's clone table lists roughly 30,000 clones. The sample was blood buffy coat. The receptors shown here come from a woman between 18 and 75 years old with a cervical HPV16 infection that either progressed to CIN3+ or cleared (not recorded which).

In regard to this clone: The observed sequence ends 3 residues before the CDR3 terminus, with the missing tail filled in from the germline J gene. J is TRBJ2-1 and V is TRBV2; possible D gene TRBD1, 5 bases. V was shortened by 8 bases and J by 5 bases, with 13 bases between the two germline ends. Germline CDR1 and CDR2: SNHLY and FYNNEI. This CDR3 contains 13 residues. CDR3 DNA, as far as it was read: TGTGCCAGCTCCCTCAGGGAAAACAATGAG. Amino acid sequence: CASSLRENNE. The whole CDR3 protein reads CASSLRENNEQFF.

Here the CDR3 reads CASSLAGGVGEQYF. The sequenced part of the CDR3 DNA is TGTGCCAGCAGTTTAGCGGGAGGGGTCGGCGAG. The chain joins TRBV2 to TRBJ2-7; 11 bases map to TRBD2. The read terminates 3 residues ahead of where the CDR3 ends, so the germline J gene completes it. The CDR3 consists of 14 residues. CDR1 and CDR2 (germline): SNHLY, FYNNEI. V was pared by 5 bases and J by 6 bases, with 6 bases of the junction left unmatched.

Note on this clone: The read is 3 residues too short to cover the CDR3 end, so that end is filled in from the germline J gene. V is TRBV5-1 and J is TRBJ2-7; 7 bases agree with TRBD2. Germline CDR1 and CDR2: SGHRS and YFSETQ. This CDR3 spans 14 amino acids. J lost 6 bases, V lost 4 bases, and 10 bases had no gene match. The CDR3 sequence: CASSPGLGETEQYF. CDR3 DNA (partial): TGCGCCAGCAGCCCCGGACTAGGGGAAACCGAG.

With respect to this clone: The read ends 3 residues before the CDR3 terminus; that terminus is restored from the germline J gene. The gene calls are TRBV20-1 and TRBJ2-7; a possible D gene is TRBD1 (6 bases). This CDR3 spans 17 amino acids. With 0 bases removed from V and 2 bases from J, the gap between germline ends came to 20 bases. Germline V gene sequence: CDR1 DFQATT, CDR2 SNEGSKA (reference sequence). CDR3 bases read: TGCAGTGCTAGAGATAGGACAGCTTTAACGGTCGCCTACGAG. Protein product: CSARDRTALTVAYE. The whole CDR3 protein is CSARDRTALTVAYEQYF.

A note on this clone: The read ends 3 residues early relative to the CDR3; the germline J gene fills the gap. The chain couples TRBV6-2 or TRBV6-3 to TRBJ2-5, with D hard to call. Per germline, CDR1 MNHEY and CDR2 SVGEGT. The ends were cut back, 4 bases at V and 5 bases at J, with 11 bases in the middle. This CDR3 has 13 residues. The CDR3 DNA, read in part, is TGTGCCAGCAGTTCTTTAGGGTTGGAGACC. Translating gives CASSSLGLET. The full CDR3 sequence reads CASSSLGLETQYF.

With respect to this clone: The read gets to within 3 residues of the CDR3 end, and the germline J gene fills in the rest. The chain has TRBV7-2 and TRBJ2-5; 7 nucleotides agree with TRBD2. Germline V lookup: CDR1 SGHTA, CDR2 FQGNSA. With V trimmed by 5 bases and J by 5 bases, 5 bases remained unmatched. The CDR3 covers 13 residues. The DNA read from the CDR3 is TGTGCCAGCAGCGTCGGGACTATTGAGACC. Its protein product is CASSVGTIET. The complete CDR3 protein is CASSVGTIETQYF. The full variable domain, in which reference TRBV7-2 and TRBJ2-5 provide the parts outside the CDR3, is GAGVSQSPSNKVTEKGKDVELRCDPISGHTALYWYRQSLGQGLEFLIYFQGNSAPDKSGLPSDRFSAERTGGSVSTLTIQRTQQEDSAVYLCASSVGTIETQYFGPGTRLLVL.

Worth noting for this clone: The CDR3 goes on 3 residues after the read ends, and that part is filled in from the germline J gene. This chain links TRBV20-1 with TRBJ2-1; TRBD2 matches at 8 bases. The V and J ends lost 2 bases and 1 base, in that order; junction bases with no gene match: 4. The CDR3 sequence is 15 residues long. Germline CDR1 is DFQATT and CDR2 is SNEGSKA (reference sequence). CDR3 protein: CSARHAGGSYNEQFF. The CDR3 bases that were read are TGCAGTGCTAGACACGCGGGGGGATCCTACAATGAG.

With respect to this clone: The read ends 3 residues early relative to the CDR3; the germline J gene fills the gap. V and J are TRBV7-8 and TRBJ1-2; no clear D. The germline gives CDR1 SGHVS, CDR2 FQNEAQ. This CDR3 region has 12 residues. V was clipped by 4 bases and J by 2 bases, with 5 bases between them. This CDR3 is CASSSPNYGYTF. The sequenced part of the CDR3 DNA is TGTGCCAGCAGCTCCCCAAACTATGGC. Based on the CDR3 plus reference TRBV7-8 and TRBJ1-2, the full variable domain is GAGVSQSPRYKVAKRGQDVALRCDPISGHVSLFWYQQALGQGPEFLTYFQNEAQLDKSGLPSDRFFAERPEGSVSTLKIQRTQQEDSAVYLCASSSPNYGYTFGSGTRLTVV.

On this clone itself: Read data end 3 residues before the CDR3 end; the end is taken from the germline J gene. V is TRBV7-3 and J is TRBJ2-3, with 7 bases that match TRBD2. The CDR3 consists of 15 residues. Trimming took 5 bases from V and 0 from J; bases not matched to a gene: 5. Germline values: CDR1 SGHTA, CDR2 FQGTGA. The CDR3 bases that were read are TGTGCCAGCAGCCTATACGGGGGGAGCACAGATACG. It specifies CASSLYGGSTDT. The entire CDR3 protein reads CASSLYGGSTDTQYF.

To note about this clone: The CDR3 end falls 3 residues outside the read, so it is completed with the germline J gene. The chain has TRBV2 and TRBJ1-2; D not resolved. The germline gives CDR1 SNHLY, CDR2 FYNNEI. The CDR3 spans 15 residues. V was pared by 3 bases and J by 7 bases, with 18 bases between. CDR3 DNA, as far as it was read: TGTGCCAGCAGTGACTCGGCGGGAGCTATCGGTGGC. Amino acid sequence: CASSDSAGAIGG. The entire CDR3 sequence reads CASSDSAGAIGGYTF.

Remarks on this clone: The read comes to an end 3 residues before the CDR3 does, leaving the germline J gene to fill in the end. The rearrangement uses TRBV20-1 and TRBJ1-4; TRBD1 matches at 9 bases. The germline V gene encodes CDR1 DFQATT and CDR2 SNEGSKA (reference sequence). The CDR3 totals 13 residues. V was clipped by 1 base and J by 7 bases; unmatched bases: 1. The CDR3 here is CSARGTGVEKLFF. CDR3 bases read: TGCAGTGCTAGAGGGACAGGGGTTGAAAAA.

Worth noting for this clone: The read comes to an end 3 residues before the CDR3 does, leaving the germline J gene to fill in the end. The chain links TRBV5-4 to TRBJ2-5, with D possibly being TRBD1 (7 bases). The CDR3 contains 14 residues. Germline V gene sequence: CDR1 SGHNT, CDR2 YYREEE (reference sequence). The V end lost 3 bases, the J end lost 4 bases, and 13 bases lay between the germline ends. CDR3 protein: CASSSRGVGETQYF. The sequenced part of the CDR3 DNA is TGTGCCAGCAGCTCCAGGGGGGTAGGAGAGACC.

Comment on this clone: From the germline J gene comes the end of the CDR3, since the read stops 3 residues before it. The chain is built from TRBV7-2 and TRBJ2-7; TRBD1 agrees at 11 bases. Trimming at V came to 2 bases and at J to 4 bases, leaving 4 bases not matched to a gene. From germline, CDR1 is SGHTA and CDR2 FQGNSA. CDR3 length equals 15 residues. The CDR3 region is CASSLRTGGDYEQYF. The sequenced CDR3 bases are TGTGCCAGCAGCTTAAGGACAGGGGGCGATTACGAG.

As to this clone: The sequenced fragment ends 3 residues before the CDR3 boundary, so the rest is inferred from the germline J gene. V and J are TRBV7-6 and TRBJ2-1, with 10 bases fitting TRBD2. V gave up 6 bases and J gave up 9 bases; unmatched junction bases: 5. The germline gives CDR1 SGHVS, CDR2 FNYEAQ. There are 13 residues in the CDR3. The CDR3 bases that were read are TGTGCCAGCAGTGCTAGCGGGAGTGCTGAG. Its protein product is CASSASGSAE. The entire CDR3 reads CASSASGSAEQFF.

As for this clone: The observed sequence ends 3 residues before the CDR3 terminus, with the missing tail filled in from the germline J gene. The chain carries TRBV7-6 and TRBJ2-1; a possible D gene is TRBD1 (5 bases). V shed 3 bases and J shed 6 bases, with 9 bases lying between them. The CDR3 runs to 13 residues. The germline CDR1 and CDR2 sequences are SGHVS and FNYEAQ. CDR3 in amino acids: CASSFVQGNEQFF. The DNA read from the CDR3 is TGTGCCAGCAGCTTTGTCCAGGGCAATGAG.

The covered CDR3 bases are TGTGCCAGCTCACCGAGCGGAGGAAACTACGAG. Residues: CASSPSGGNYE. In full, the CDR3 is CASSPSGGNYEQYF. V is TRBV18 and J is TRBJ2-7, with D possibly matching TRBD2 (5 bases). The CDR3 goes on 3 residues after the read ends, and that part is filled in from the germline J gene. This CDR3 comprises 14 residues. V gave up 3 bases and J gave up 3 bases, with 12 bases separating them. The germline CDR1 and CDR2 sequences are KGHSH and LQKENI.

Details on this clone: The read gets to within 3 residues of the CDR3 end, and the germline J gene fills in the rest. The V call is TRBV20-1, the J call TRBJ2-7; 11 nucleotides agree with TRBD2. This CDR3 is 14 amino acids long. The V gene end was trimmed by 6 bases and the J gene end by 5 bases; junction bases not matched to a gene: 9. Germline CDR1 reads DFQATT; CDR2 reads SNEGSKA (reference sequence). CDR3 DNA (partial): TGCAGTGCGGAACTTGGGACTAGCGGAAACGAG. This encodes CSAELGTSGNE. The full CDR3 protein reads CSAELGTSGNEQYF.

As for this clone: The read stops 3 residues short of the end of the CDR3; the missing end is completed from the germline J gene. This sample includes further DNA sequences coding for the same CDR3. V is TRBV18 and J is TRBJ1-2, with 8 bases identical to TRBD1. This CDR3 has 15 residues. CDR1 and CDR2 from the germline V gene are KGHSH and LQKENI. The CDR3 sequence: CASSPPGQGLYDYTF. The CDR3 DNA, read in part, is TGTGCCAGCTCACCACCAGGACAGGGTCTATACGAC.

Remarks on this clone: Read sequence stops 3 residues before the CDR3 end, and the germline J gene provides the missing end. This chain links TRBV13 with TRBJ1-2, with 7 bases fitting TRBD1. Trimming at V came to 4 bases and at J to 5 bases, leaving 10 bases not matched to a gene. This CDR3 comprises 15 residues. Germline V lookup: CDR1 PRHDT, CDR2 FYEKMQ (reference sequence). Incomplete CDR3 DNA: TGTGCCAGCAGCTCCAGCAGGGGGTCGGGATATGGC. Encoded protein: CASSSSRGSGYG. The complete CDR3 reads CASSSSRGSGYGYTF.

Turning to this clone: The missing CDR3 end, 3 residues past where the read stops, is filled in from the germline J gene. The chain employs TRBV2 and TRBJ2-3; D might be TRBD1 or TRBD2, each matching 5 bases. The germline V and J ends were trimmed by 7 bases and 4 bases, with 18 bases remaining between them. Germline lookup yields CDR1 SNHLY and CDR2 FYNNEI. This CDR3 has 15 amino acids. CDR3 amino acids: CASNFEVRGADTQYF. The covered CDR3 bases are TGTGCCAGCAATTTTGAGGTTAGGGGAGCAGATACG.

As regards this clone: Read data end 3 residues before the CDR3 end; the end is taken from the germline J gene. The chain combines TRBV19 with TRBJ1-5, with 8 nucleotides matching TRBD1. V shed 6 bases, J shed 3 bases, and the junction held 4 bases outside the gene matches. The CDR3 consists of 14 residues. In germline, CDR1 is LNHDA, CDR2 SQIVND (reference sequence). The CDR3 sequence: CASRRTGNNQPQHF. The part of the CDR3 DNA that was read is TGTGCCAGTAGAAGGACAGGGAACAATCAGCCC.

A remark on this clone: One junction end disagrees with the germline gene, perhaps due to a read error. The read comes to an end 3 residues before the CDR3 does, leaving the germline J gene to fill in the end. The rearrangement links TRBV4-2 to TRBJ2-3, with D hard to call. Per germline, CDR1 LGHNA and CDR2 YNFKEQ. CDR3 size: 13 residues. CDR3 loop: CASSPQSGDTQYF. The CDR3 bases that were read are TGCGCCAGCAGCCCCCAATCGGGAGATACG.

The CDR3 here is CASCPPPQGNYEQYF. The part of the CDR3 DNA that was read is TGTGCCAGCTGCCCCCCCCCACAGGGAAACTACGAG. The rearrangement links TRBV12-3 or TRBV12-4 to TRBJ2-7; TRBD1 is a possible D gene (6 bases). The read comes to an end 3 residues before the CDR3 does, leaving the germline J gene to fill in the end. This CDR3 region has 15 residues. The germline V and J ends were trimmed by 8 bases and 3 bases, with 20 bases remaining between them.

Turning to this clone: The CDR3 extends 3 residues past the end of the read, so its final part is completed from the germline J gene. The V and J genes are TRBV20-1 and TRBJ1-1, with 7 bases identical to TRBD1. With 3 bases clipped from V and 0 bases from J, the junction kept 13 bases outside the gene matches. The CDR3 contains 17 residues. Germline loops: CDR1 DFQATT, CDR2 SNEGSKA (reference sequence). CDR3 DNA (partial): TGCAGTGCTAGCTACCCTACACCGGGACAGATGAACACTGAA. Translation: CSASYPTPGQMNTE. The whole CDR3 protein is CSASYPTPGQMNTEAFF.